This TCR beta chain was recorded in a study of T cells in Graves' hyperthyroidism and ophthalmopathy. Study overall: Peripheral blood collection took place at initial diagnosis, before any treatment.

Findings and limits, study-wide: Model output signaled ophthalmopathy a median roughly six months ahead of onset.

This CDR3 spans 14 amino acids. Trimming stripped 8 bases from V and 1 base from J, with 15 bases between. Using RNA transcripts as the source, TCR beta CDR3 regions were amplified. During a first-round RT-PCR of the TCR CDR3, the HTBI primer set was used. TCRdb called the multiplex PCR reads again in MiXCR, with one record for every CDR3 protein. The table shows approximately 630,000 distinct CDR3 sequences, with under 20% occurring only once. This clonotype has ten or more counts. Its antigen is still unknown. The chain couples TRBV12-3 or TRBV12-4 to TRBJ2-7; D is possibly TRBD1 (6 bases). The clonotype was recovered from a woman in her 30s with Graves' hyperthyroidism. Material: blood. The CDR3, as DNA: TGTGCCAGCCGAACCTCCGGACAGTCCTACGAGCAGTACTTC. It encodes CASRTSGQSYEQYF.